This TCR beta chain emerged from a study of post-analysis software for immune sequencing data. Study as a whole: Relapsing-remitting, secondary progressive and progressive-relapsing forms of multiple sclerosis all featured among disease courses.

Tagging with unique molecular identifiers was a feature of the TCR beta cDNA libraries. The T cell input of roughly 0.9 to 11 million gave a few hundred thousand cDNA molecules. TCRdb recomputed calls from the PCR reads with MiXCR, one row per CDR3 protein. Among some 260,000 distinct CDR3 sequences listed, 35% to 40% were seen once. Points from the study as a whole: Patients with multiple sclerosis recorded significantly lower normalized Chao1 diversity than controls, the study found. In patients, four to six TRBV segments were more frequent than in controls, with TRBV5-6, TRBV5-1 and TRBV20-1 among them.

This clonotype has at least ten counts. Its cognate antigen is unknown. V gave up 3 bases and J gave up 5 bases, with 11 bases separating them. The CDR3 length is 14 residues. In germline, CDR1 is MGHDK, CDR2 SYGVNS. V gene TRBV25-1 combines with J gene TRBJ2-4, with D possibly matching TRBD1 (6 bases). Sequencing was done on a sample of blood. The sequence derives from a girl aged 5-17 years with multiple sclerosis. In DNA, the CDR3 is TGTGCCAGCAGTGATGGGCAGGGGCAAAACATTCAGTACTTC. Amino acids: CASSDGQGQNIQYF.